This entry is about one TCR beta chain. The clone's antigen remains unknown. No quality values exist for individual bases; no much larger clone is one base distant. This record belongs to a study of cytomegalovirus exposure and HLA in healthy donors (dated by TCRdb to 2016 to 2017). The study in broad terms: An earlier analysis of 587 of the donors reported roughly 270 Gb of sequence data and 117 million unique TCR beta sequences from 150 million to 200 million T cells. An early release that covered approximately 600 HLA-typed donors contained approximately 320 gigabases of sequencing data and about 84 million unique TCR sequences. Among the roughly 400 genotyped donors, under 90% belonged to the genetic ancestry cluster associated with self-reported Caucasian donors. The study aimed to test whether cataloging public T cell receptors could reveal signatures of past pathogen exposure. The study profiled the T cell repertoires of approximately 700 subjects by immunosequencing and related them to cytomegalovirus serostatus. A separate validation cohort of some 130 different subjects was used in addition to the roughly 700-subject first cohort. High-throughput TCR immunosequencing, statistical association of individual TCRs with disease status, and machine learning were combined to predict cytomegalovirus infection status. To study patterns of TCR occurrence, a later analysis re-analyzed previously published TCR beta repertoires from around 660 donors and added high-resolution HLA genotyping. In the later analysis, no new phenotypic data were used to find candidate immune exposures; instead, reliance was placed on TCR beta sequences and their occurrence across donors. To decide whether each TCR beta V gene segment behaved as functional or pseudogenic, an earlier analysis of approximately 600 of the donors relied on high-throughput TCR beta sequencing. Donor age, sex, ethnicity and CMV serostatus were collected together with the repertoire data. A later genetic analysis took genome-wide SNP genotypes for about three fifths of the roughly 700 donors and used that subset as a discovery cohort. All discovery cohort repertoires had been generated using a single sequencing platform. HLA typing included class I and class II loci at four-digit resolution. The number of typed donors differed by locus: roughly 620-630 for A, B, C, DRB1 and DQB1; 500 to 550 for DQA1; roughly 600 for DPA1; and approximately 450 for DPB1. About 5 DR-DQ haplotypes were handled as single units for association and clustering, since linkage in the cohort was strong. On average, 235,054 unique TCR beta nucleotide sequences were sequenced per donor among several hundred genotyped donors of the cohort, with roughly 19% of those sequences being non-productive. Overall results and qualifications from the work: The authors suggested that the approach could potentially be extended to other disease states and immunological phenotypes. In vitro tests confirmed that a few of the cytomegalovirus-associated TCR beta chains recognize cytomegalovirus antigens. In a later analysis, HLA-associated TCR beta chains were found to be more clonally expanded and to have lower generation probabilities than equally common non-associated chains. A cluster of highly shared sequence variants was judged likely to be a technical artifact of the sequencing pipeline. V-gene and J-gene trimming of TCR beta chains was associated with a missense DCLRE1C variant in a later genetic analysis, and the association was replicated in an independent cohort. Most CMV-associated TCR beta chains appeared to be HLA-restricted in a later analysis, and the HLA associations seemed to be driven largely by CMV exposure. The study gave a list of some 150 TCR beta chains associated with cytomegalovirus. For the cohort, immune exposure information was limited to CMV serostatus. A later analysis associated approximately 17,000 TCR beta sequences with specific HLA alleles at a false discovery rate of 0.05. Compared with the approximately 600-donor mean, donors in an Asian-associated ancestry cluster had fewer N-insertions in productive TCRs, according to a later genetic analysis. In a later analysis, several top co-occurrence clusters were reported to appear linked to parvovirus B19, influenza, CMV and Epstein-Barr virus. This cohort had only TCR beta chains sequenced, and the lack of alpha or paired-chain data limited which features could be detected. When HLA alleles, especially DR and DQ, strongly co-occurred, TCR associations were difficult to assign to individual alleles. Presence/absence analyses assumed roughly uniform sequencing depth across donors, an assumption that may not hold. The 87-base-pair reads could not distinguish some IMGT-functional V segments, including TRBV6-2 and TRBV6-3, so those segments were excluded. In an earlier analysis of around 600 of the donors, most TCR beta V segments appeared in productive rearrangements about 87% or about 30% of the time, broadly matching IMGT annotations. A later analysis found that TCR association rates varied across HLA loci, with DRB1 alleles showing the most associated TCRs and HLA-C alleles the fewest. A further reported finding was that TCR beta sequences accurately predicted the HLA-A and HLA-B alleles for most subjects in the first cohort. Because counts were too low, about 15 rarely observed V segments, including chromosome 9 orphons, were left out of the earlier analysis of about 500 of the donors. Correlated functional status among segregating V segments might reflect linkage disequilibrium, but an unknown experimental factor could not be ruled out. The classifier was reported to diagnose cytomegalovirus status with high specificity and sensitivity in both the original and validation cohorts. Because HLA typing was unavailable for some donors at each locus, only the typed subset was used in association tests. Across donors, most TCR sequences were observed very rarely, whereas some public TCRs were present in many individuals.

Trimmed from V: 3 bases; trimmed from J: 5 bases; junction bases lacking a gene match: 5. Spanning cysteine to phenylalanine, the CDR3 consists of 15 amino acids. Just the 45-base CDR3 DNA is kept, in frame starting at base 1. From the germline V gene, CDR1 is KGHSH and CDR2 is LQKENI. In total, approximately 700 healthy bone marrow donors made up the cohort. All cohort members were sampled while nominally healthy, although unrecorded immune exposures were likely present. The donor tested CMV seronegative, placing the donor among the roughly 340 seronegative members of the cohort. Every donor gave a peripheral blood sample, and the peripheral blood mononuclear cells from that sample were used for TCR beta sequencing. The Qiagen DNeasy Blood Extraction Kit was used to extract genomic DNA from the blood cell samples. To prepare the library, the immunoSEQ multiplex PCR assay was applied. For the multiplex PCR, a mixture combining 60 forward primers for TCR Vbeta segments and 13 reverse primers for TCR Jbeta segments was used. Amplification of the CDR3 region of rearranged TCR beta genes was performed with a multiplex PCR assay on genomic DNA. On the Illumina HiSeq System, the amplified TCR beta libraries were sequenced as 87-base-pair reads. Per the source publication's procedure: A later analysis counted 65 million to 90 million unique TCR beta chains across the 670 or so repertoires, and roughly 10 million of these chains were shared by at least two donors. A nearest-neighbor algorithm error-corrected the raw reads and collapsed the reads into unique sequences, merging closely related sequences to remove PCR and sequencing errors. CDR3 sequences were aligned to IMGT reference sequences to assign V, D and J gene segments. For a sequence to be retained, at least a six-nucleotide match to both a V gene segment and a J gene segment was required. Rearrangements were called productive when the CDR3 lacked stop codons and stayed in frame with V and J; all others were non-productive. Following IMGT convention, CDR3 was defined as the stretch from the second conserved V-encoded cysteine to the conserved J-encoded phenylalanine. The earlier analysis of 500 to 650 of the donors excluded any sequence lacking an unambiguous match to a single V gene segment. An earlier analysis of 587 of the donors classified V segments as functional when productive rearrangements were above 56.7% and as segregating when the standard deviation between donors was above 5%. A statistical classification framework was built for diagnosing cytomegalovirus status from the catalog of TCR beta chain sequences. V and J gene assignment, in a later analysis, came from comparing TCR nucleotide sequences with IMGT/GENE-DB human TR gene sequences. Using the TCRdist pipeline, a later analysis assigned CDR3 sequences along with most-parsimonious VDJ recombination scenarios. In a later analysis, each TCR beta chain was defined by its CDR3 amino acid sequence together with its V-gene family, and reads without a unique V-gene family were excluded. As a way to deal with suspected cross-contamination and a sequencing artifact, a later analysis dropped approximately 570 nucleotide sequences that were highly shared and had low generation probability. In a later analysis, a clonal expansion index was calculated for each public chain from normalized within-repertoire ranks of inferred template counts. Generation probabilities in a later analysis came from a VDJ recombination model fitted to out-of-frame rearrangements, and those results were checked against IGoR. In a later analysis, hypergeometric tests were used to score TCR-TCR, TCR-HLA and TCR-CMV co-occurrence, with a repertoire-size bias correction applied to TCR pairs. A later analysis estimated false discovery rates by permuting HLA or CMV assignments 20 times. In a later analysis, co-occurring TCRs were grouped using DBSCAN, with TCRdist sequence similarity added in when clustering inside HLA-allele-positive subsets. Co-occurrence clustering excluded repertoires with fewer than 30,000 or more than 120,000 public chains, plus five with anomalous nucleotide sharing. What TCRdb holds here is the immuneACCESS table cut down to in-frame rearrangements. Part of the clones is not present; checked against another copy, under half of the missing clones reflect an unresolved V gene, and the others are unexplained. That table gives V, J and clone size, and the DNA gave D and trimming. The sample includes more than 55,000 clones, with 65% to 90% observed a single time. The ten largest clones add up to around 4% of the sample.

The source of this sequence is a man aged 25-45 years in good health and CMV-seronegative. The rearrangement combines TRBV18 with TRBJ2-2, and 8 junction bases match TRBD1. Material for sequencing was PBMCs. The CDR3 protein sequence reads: CASSPMTGETGELFF. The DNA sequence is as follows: TGTGCCAGCTCACCCATGACAGGGGAAACCGGGGAGCTGTTTTTT.